These T cell receptor beta chains were read from a single sample in a study of OX40 agonist ivuxolimab in advanced cancers. Here immunoSEQ multiplex PCR was the method, and the copy in TCRdb shows in-frame clones only, minus some. The sample lists 77,000 or so clones, 90% occurring once. The input for sequencing was CD4+ or CD8+ T cells sorted from blood, taken in a trial of the OX40 agonist ivuxolimab. These receptors all come from an adult with an advanced solid tumor such as melanoma, head and neck, liver or kidney cancer. CDR3s include the opening cysteine and the closing phenylalanine or tryptophan. Fields, in order: D gene, CDR3 length, clone size, J gene, V gene, CDR3 DNA, CDR3 protein. The D gene is left open where the match is weak. Clone sizes are given selectively: once, few, many, or a class where the clone is expanded.

d_call: NA
cdr3_length: 16
clone_size: NA
j_call: TRBJ2-1
v_call: TRBV5-1
cdr3_nt: TGCGCCAGCAATGATGGACTTTCGAGCTCCTACAATGAGCAGTTCTTC
cdr3_aa: CASNDGLSSSYNEQFF

d_call: TRBD2
cdr3_length: 15
clone_size: NA
j_call: TRBJ2-1
v_call: TRBV5-4
cdr3_nt: TGTGCCAGCAGCTCATCTAGCGGCTCCTACAATGAGCAGTTCTTC
cdr3_aa: CASSSSSGSYNEQFF

d_call: TRBD2
cdr3_length: 14
clone_size: NA
j_call: TRBJ2-5
v_call: TRBV7-9
cdr3_nt: TGTGCCAGCAGCGAGGCGGGGGGCGATGAGACCCAGTACTTC
cdr3_aa: CASSEAGGDETQYF

d_call: TRBD1
cdr3_length: 15
clone_size: NA
j_call: TRBJ1-1
v_call: TRBV15
cdr3_nt: TGTGCCACCAGCAGAGACCCCAGGGGGGGGAGCGAAGCTTTCTTT
cdr3_aa: CATSRDPRGGSEAFF

d_call: NA
cdr3_length: 13
clone_size: NA
j_call: TRBJ1-1
v_call: TRBV29-1
cdr3_nt: TGCAGCGCCACTACGGATTCGAACACTGAAGCTTTCTTT
cdr3_aa: CSATTDSNTEAFF

d_call: TRBD2
cdr3_length: 14
clone_size: NA
j_call: TRBJ2-7
v_call: TRBV5-1
cdr3_nt: TGCGCCAGCAGCGCCCAACTAGCGGGAGGGGAGCAGTACTTC
cdr3_aa: CASSAQLAGGEQYF

d_call: TRBD2
cdr3_length: 14
clone_size: NA
j_call: TRBJ2-3
v_call: TRBV29-1
cdr3_nt: TGCAGCGCTCAAGGACTAGCGGGAGCATATACGCAGTATTTT
cdr3_aa: CSAQGLAGAYTQYF

d_call: TRBD1
cdr3_length: 14
clone_size: NA
j_call: TRBJ2-7
v_call: TRBV9
cdr3_nt: TGTGCCAGCAGCATGACAGGGGGCACTTCCGAGCAGTACTTC
cdr3_aa: CASSMTGGTSEQYF

d_call: NA
cdr3_length: 12
clone_size: few
j_call: TRBJ2-7
v_call: TRBV11-2
cdr3_nt: TGTGCCAGCAGCTTGCTTAGATACGAGCAGTACTTC
cdr3_aa: CASSLLRYEQYF

d_call: TRBD1
cdr3_length: 15
clone_size: NA
j_call: TRBJ2-7
v_call: TRBV27
cdr3_nt: TGTGCCAGCAGTTCCTCGGGACAGGGATCGCGCGAGCAGTACTTC
cdr3_aa: CASSSSGQGSREQYF

d_call: NA
cdr3_length: 13
clone_size: NA
j_call: TRBJ2-2
v_call: TRBV12-5
cdr3_nt: TGTGCTAGTGGTTTGCAGAACACCGGGGAGCTGTTTTTT
cdr3_aa: CASGLQNTGELFF

d_call: TRBD2
cdr3_length: 16
clone_size: NA
j_call: TRBJ2-7
v_call: TRBV28
cdr3_nt: TGTGCCAGCAGTAACCCTAGCGGGATAATAATAAACGAGCAGTACTTC
cdr3_aa: CASSNPSGIIINEQYF

d_call: TRBD2
cdr3_length: 13
clone_size: once
j_call: TRBJ2-5
v_call: TRBV7-9
cdr3_nt: TGTGCCAGCAGCTCTAGCGGCGGGGAGACCCAGTACTTC
cdr3_aa: CASSSSGGETQYF

d_call: TRBD2
cdr3_length: 18
clone_size: few
j_call: TRBJ2-1
v_call: TRBV4-1
cdr3_nt: TGCGCCAGCAGCCAAGACGTCTCTCGAGGGCTAGCGGGGGATGAGCAGTTCTTC
cdr3_aa: CASSQDVSRGLAGDEQFF

d_call: NA
cdr3_length: 14
clone_size: once
j_call: TRBJ1-6
v_call: TRBV7-8
cdr3_nt: TGTGCCAGCAGCTTGGGACGGATGGGTTCACCCCTCCACTTT
cdr3_aa: CASSLGRMGSPLHF

d_call: NA
cdr3_length: 16
clone_size: NA
j_call: TRBJ2-7
v_call: TRBV5-1
cdr3_nt: TGCGCCAGCAGCCCCGGGACTCCAATCAACTACTACGAGCAGTACTTC
cdr3_aa: CASSPGTPINYYEQYF

d_call: NA
cdr3_length: 14
clone_size: few
j_call: TRBJ1-5
v_call: TRBV4-1
cdr3_nt: TGCGCCAGCAGCCAAGATTTAGGGGATAGGCCCCAGCATTTT
cdr3_aa: CASSQDLGDRPQHF

d_call: NA
cdr3_length: 14
clone_size: once
j_call: TRBJ1-1
v_call: TRBV7-2
cdr3_nt: TGTGCCAGCAGCTTAGTTTCAGAGAACACTGAAGCTTTCTTT
cdr3_aa: CASSLVSENTEAFF

d_call: TRBD1
cdr3_length: 16
clone_size: NA
j_call: TRBJ1-1
v_call: TRBV5-1
cdr3_nt: TGCGCCAGCAGCTTATCGGCGACAGGGGAGAACACTGAAGCTTTCTTT
cdr3_aa: CASSLSATGENTEAFF

d_call: TRBD1
cdr3_length: 15
clone_size: NA
j_call: TRBJ2-7
v_call: TRBV19
cdr3_nt: TGTGCCAGTAGCCCCCGACAGGGGGCGCGAGACGAGCAGTACTTC
cdr3_aa: CASSPRQGARDEQYF

d_call: NA
cdr3_length: 14
clone_size: NA
j_call: TRBJ1-1
v_call: TRBV6-5
cdr3_nt: TGTGCCAGCAGCCCGGCACCGTTTAACACTGAAGCTTTCTTT
cdr3_aa: CASSPAPFNTEAFF

d_call: NA
cdr3_length: 13
clone_size: few
j_call: TRBJ1-1
v_call: TRBV9
cdr3_nt: TGTGCCAGCAGCGTAAAAATGAACACTGAAGCTTTCTTT
cdr3_aa: CASSVKMNTEAFF

d_call: NA
cdr3_length: 16
clone_size: NA
j_call: TRBJ2-4
v_call: TRBV7-8
cdr3_nt: TGTGCCAGCAGCTTAGGGAGCTCCTTAGCCAAAAACATTCAGTACTTC
cdr3_aa: CASSLGSSLAKNIQYF

d_call: NA
cdr3_length: 13
clone_size: NA
j_call: TRBJ2-7
v_call: TRBV10-1
cdr3_nt: TGCGCCAGCAGTGAGTCTAGCAGCTACGAGCAGTACTTC
cdr3_aa: CASSESSSYEQYF

d_call: NA
cdr3_length: 15
clone_size: NA
j_call: TRBJ2-7
v_call: TRBV7-8
cdr3_nt: TGTGCCAGCAGCTTAGAGGACAGCCCCGACTACGAGCAGTACTTC
cdr3_aa: CASSLEDSPDYEQYF

d_call: NA
cdr3_length: 15
clone_size: once
j_call: TRBJ1-5
v_call: TRBV28
cdr3_nt: TGTGCCAGCAGTTTATACAGCCCGAGCAATCAGCCCCAGCATTTT
cdr3_aa: CASSLYSPSNQPQHF

d_call: NA
cdr3_length: 14
clone_size: NA
j_call: TRBJ1-1
v_call: TRBV11-2
cdr3_nt: TGTGCCAGCAGCTCAATTGGCTTAAGGACTGAAGCTTTCTTT
cdr3_aa: CASSSIGLRTEAFF

d_call: NA
cdr3_length: 14
clone_size: once
j_call: TRBJ1-2
v_call: TRBV10-3
cdr3_nt: TGTGCCATCAGTGAGCAGGGAAGGGTTGATGGCTACACCTTC
cdr3_aa: CAISEQGRVDGYTF

d_call: NA
cdr3_length: 13
clone_size: NA
j_call: TRBJ1-1
v_call: TRBV6-5
cdr3_nt: TGTGCCAGCAAGGTCGACCCGGGGACTGAAGCTTTCTTT
cdr3_aa: CASKVDPGTEAFF

d_call: TRBD1
cdr3_length: 14
clone_size: NA
j_call: TRBJ2-1
v_call: TRBV5-1
cdr3_nt: TGCGCCAGCAGCACCCGGACAGGTTACAATGAGCAGTTCTTC
cdr3_aa: CASSTRTGYNEQFF

d_call: TRBD1
cdr3_length: 13
clone_size: NA
j_call: TRBJ1-5
v_call: TRBV6-5
cdr3_nt: TGTGCCAGCAGTTACTCGCCAGGGGGCCCCCAGCATTTT
cdr3_aa: CASSYSPGGPQHF

d_call: NA
cdr3_length: 15
clone_size: NA
j_call: TRBJ2-7
v_call: TRBV15
cdr3_nt: TGTGCCACCAGCAGAGATTCAGGGGAAGCGTACGAGCAGTACTTC
cdr3_aa: CATSRDSGEAYEQYF

d_call: NA
cdr3_length: 14
clone_size: NA
j_call: TRBJ2-7
v_call: TRBV28
cdr3_nt: TGTGCCAGCACCAAATCCGACGGAACCTACGAGCAGTACTTC
cdr3_aa: CASTKSDGTYEQYF

d_call: NA
cdr3_length: 14
clone_size: NA
j_call: TRBJ2-5
v_call: TRBV5-4
cdr3_nt: TGTGCCAGCAGTCATTGGGACGTCGGAGAGACCCAGTACTTC
cdr3_aa: CASSHWDVGETQYF

d_call: NA
cdr3_length: 14
clone_size: NA
j_call: TRBJ2-5
v_call: TRBV28
cdr3_nt: TGTGCCAGCAGTCCTCGTTTTCAGTCTGAGACCCAGTACTTC
cdr3_aa: CASSPRFQSETQYF

d_call: NA
cdr3_length: 13
clone_size: NA
j_call: TRBJ1-2
v_call: TRBV10-3
cdr3_nt: TGTGCCATCAGTGAGCACAACAGAGGAGGCTACACCTTC
cdr3_aa: CAISEHNRGGYTF

d_call: TRBD1
cdr3_length: 12
clone_size: NA
j_call: TRBJ2-2
v_call: TRBV2
cdr3_nt: TGTGCCAGCAGTGGACAGGGTATGGAGCTGTTTTTT
cdr3_aa: CASSGQGMELFF

d_call: NA
cdr3_length: 16
clone_size: NA
j_call: TRBJ1-4
v_call: TRBV6-6
cdr3_nt: TGTGCCAGCAGCCCGGACAGCTTGGCAACTAATGAAAAACTGTTTTTT
cdr3_aa: CASSPDSLATNEKLFF

d_call: NA
cdr3_length: 15
clone_size: NA
j_call: TRBJ2-1
v_call: TRBV5-4
cdr3_nt: TGTGCCAGCAGCTTGGGGCAGGACTCCTACAATGAGCAGTTCTTC
cdr3_aa: CASSLGQDSYNEQFF

d_call: TRBD2
cdr3_length: 15
clone_size: NA
j_call: TRBJ2-1
v_call: TRBV10-3
cdr3_nt: TGTGCCATCAGTGAGTCCGGACTAGTTTCGAATGAGCAGTTCTTC
cdr3_aa: CAISESGLVSNEQFF

d_call: NA
cdr3_length: 11
clone_size: NA
j_call: TRBJ2-3
v_call: TRBV5-1
cdr3_nt: TGCGCCAGCAGCTTGGCAGATACGCAGTATTTT
cdr3_aa: CASSLADTQYF

d_call: TRBD2
cdr3_length: 16
clone_size: NA
j_call: TRBJ2-2
v_call: TRBV18
cdr3_nt: TGTGCCAGCTCACCACCCGGACTAGTGATCACCGGGGAGCTGTTTTTT
cdr3_aa: CASSPPGLVITGELFF

d_call: NA
cdr3_length: 14
clone_size: once
j_call: TRBJ2-3
v_call: TRBV7-3
cdr3_nt: TGTGCCAGCAGCTTCTTCAAGGGTGTGGATACGCAGTATTTT
cdr3_aa: CASSFFKGVDTQYF

d_call: TRBD1
cdr3_length: 15
clone_size: few
j_call: TRBJ1-6
v_call: TRBV27
cdr3_nt: TGTGCCAGCAGTCCTACAGGGGGGAATAATTCACCCCTCCACTTT
cdr3_aa: CASSPTGGNNSPLHF

d_call: NA
cdr3_length: 14
clone_size: NA
j_call: TRBJ2-3
v_call: TRBV7-7
cdr3_nt: TGTGCCAGCAGCTTAGCGGGGCTGGTGGATACGCAGTATTTT
cdr3_aa: CASSLAGLVDTQYF

d_call: TRBD2
cdr3_length: 15
clone_size: NA
j_call: TRBJ2-7
v_call: TRBV4-3
cdr3_nt: TGCGCCAGCAGCCAAGTTTTTGGGAGGGACGCCGAGCAGTACTTC
cdr3_aa: CASSQVFGRDAEQYF

d_call: NA
cdr3_length: 14
clone_size: NA
j_call: TRBJ1-2
v_call: TRBV19
cdr3_nt: TGTGCCAGTAGTACGTGGCCGTCTAACTATGGCTACACCTTC
cdr3_aa: CASSTWPSNYGYTF

d_call: TRBD1
cdr3_length: 16
clone_size: NA
j_call: TRBJ1-4
v_call: TRBV5-1
cdr3_nt: TGCGCCAGCAGTCCGCCAACAGGGGCAACTAATGAAAAACTGTTTTTT
cdr3_aa: CASSPPTGATNEKLFF

d_call: TRBD2
cdr3_length: 12
clone_size: NA
j_call: TRBJ2-1
v_call: TRBV7-8
cdr3_nt: TGTGCCAGCAGCCCAAGCGGGGCAAGTAAGTTCTTC
cdr3_aa: CASSPSGASKFF

d_call: NA
cdr3_length: 14
clone_size: NA
j_call: TRBJ1-1
v_call: TRBV18
cdr3_nt: TGTGCCAGCTCACCACAGGGCGGGAGCTCTGAAGCTTTCTTT
cdr3_aa: CASSPQGGSSEAFF

d_call: NA
cdr3_length: 13
clone_size: NA
j_call: TRBJ1-3
v_call: TRBV7-9
cdr3_nt: TGTGCCAGCAGCAAGAGATCTGGAAACACCATATATTTT
cdr3_aa: CASSKRSGNTIYF

d_call: NA
cdr3_length: 16
clone_size: NA
j_call: TRBJ1-2
v_call: TRBV5-4
cdr3_nt: TGTGCCAGCAGCTTGGGTTCTCAGGGGAGAGTGCGTGGCTACACCTTC
cdr3_aa: CASSLGSQGRVRGYTF

d_call: NA
cdr3_length: 13
clone_size: NA
j_call: TRBJ2-2
v_call: TRBV27
cdr3_nt: TGTGCCAGCAGTACTGGACTCACCGGGGAGCTGTTTTTT
cdr3_aa: CASSTGLTGELFF